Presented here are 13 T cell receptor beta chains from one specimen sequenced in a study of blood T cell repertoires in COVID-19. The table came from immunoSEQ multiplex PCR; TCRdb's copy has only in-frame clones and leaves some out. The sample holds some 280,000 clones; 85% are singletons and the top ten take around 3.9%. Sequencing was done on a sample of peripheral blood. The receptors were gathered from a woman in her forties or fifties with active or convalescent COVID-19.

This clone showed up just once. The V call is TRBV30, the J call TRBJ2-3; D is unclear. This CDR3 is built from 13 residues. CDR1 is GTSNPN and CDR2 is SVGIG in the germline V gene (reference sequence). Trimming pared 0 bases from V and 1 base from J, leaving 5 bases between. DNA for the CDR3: TGTGCCTGGAGTGTACCGGGCACAGATACGCAGTATTTT. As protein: CAWSVPGTDTQYF.

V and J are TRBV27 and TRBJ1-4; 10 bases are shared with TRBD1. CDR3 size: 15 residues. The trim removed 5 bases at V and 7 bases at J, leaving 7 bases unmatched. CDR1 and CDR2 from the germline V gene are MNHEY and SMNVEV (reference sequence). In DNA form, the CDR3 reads TGTGCCAGCAGTCCCGGGACAGGGGTTCTTGAAAAACTGTTTTTT. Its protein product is CASSPGTGVLEKLFF.

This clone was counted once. CDR3 sequence reads: CASSAPGLAGKGEQFF. The CDR3 DNA follows: TGTGCCAGCTCAGCTCCGGGACTAGCGGGAAAGGGGGAGCAGTTCTTC. The chain recombines TRBV18 with TRBJ2-1; 13 bases fit TRBD2. Looked up from germline, CDR1 is KGHSH and CDR2 is LQKENI. J was trimmed by 10 bases and V by 5 bases; bases with no gene match: 11. This CDR3 is built from 16 residues.

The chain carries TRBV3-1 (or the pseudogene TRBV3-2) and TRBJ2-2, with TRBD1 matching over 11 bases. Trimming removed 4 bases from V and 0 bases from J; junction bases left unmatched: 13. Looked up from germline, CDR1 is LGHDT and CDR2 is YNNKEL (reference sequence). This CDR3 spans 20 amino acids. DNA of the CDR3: TGTGCCAGCAGCCCCATCAACCGGGACAGGGGGGTTCCGAACACCGGGGAGCTGTTTTTT. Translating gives CASSPINRDRGVPNTGELFF.

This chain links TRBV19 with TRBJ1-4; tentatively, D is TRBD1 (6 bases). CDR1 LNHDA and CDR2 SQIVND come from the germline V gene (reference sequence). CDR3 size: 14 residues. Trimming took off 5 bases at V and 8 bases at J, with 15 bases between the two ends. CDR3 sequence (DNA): TGTGCCAGTAGTCGGGACACGTATCCCGAAAAACTGTTTTTT. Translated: CASSRDTYPEKLFF.

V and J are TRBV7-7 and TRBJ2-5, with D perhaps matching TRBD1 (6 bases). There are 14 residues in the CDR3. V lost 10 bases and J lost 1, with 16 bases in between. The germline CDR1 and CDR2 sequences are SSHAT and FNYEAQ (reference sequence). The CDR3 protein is CATSPTGFQETQYF. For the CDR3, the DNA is TGTGCCACGAGCCCGACAGGTTTCCAAGAGACCCAGTACTTC.

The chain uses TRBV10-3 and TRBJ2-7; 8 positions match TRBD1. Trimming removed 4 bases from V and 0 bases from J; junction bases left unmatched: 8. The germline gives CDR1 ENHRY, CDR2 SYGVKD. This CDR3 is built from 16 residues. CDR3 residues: CAISGPGQGFSYEQYF. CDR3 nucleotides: TGTGCCATCAGTGGCCCCGGACAGGGTTTCTCCTACGAGCAGTACTTC.

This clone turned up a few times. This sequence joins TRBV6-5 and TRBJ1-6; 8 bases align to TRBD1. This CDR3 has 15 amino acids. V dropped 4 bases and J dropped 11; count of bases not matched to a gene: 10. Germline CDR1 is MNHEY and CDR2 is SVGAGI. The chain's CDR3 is CASSSHRGNATPLHF. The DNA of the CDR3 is TGTGCCAGCAGTTCACACAGGGGGAATGCGACACCCCTCCACTTT.

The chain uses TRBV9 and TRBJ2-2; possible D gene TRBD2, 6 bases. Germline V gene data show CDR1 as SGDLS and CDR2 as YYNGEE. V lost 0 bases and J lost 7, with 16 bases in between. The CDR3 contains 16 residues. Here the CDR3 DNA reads TGTGCCAGCAGCGTAGTTCAGGAGGGCGGTATCGGGGAGCTGTTTTTT. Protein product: CASSVVQEGGIGELFF.

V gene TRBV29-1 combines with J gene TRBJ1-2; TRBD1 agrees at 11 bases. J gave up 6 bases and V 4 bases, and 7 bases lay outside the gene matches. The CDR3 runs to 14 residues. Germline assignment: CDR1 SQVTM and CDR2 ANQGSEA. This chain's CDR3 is CSVGRDRGFNGYTF. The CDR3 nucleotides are TGCAGCGTTGGCCGGGACAGGGGGTTTAATGGCTACACCTTC.

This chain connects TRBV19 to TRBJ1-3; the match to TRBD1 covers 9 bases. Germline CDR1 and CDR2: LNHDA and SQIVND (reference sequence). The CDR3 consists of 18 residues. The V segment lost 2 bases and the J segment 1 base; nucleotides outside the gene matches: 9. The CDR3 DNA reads TGTGCCAGTAGTATAAAACAGGGGGCGCGTCTGTCTGGAAACACCATATATTTT. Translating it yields CASSIKQGARLSGNTIYF.

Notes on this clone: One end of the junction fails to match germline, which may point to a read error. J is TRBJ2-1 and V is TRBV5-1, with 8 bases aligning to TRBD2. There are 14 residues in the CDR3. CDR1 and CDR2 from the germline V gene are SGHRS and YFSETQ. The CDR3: CASSGWTSYDEQFF. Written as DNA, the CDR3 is TGCGCCAGCAGCGGTTGGACTAGCTACGATGAGCAGTTCTTC.

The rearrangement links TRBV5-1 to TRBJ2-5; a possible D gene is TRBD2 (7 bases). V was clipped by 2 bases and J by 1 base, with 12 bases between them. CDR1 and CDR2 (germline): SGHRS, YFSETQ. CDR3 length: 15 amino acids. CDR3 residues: CASSLQGGGQETQYF. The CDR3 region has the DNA TGCGCCAGCAGCTTACAGGGAGGGGGCCAAGAGACCCAGTACTTC. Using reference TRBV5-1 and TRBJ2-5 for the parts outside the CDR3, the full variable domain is KAGVTQTPRYLIKTRGQQVTLSCSPISGHRSVSWYQQTPGQGLQFLFEYFSETQRNKGNFPGRFSGRQFSNSRSEMNVSTLELGDSALYLCASSLQGGGQETQYFGPGTRLLVL.